This T cell receptor beta chain was obtained from a study of early T cells in non-severe SARS-CoV-2 infection. Germline V gene lookup returns CDR1 DFQATT and CDR2 SNEGSKA (reference sequence). The CDR3 has 12 residues. The library protocol tagged individual cDNA molecules with unique molecular identifiers. TCRdb re-analysed the 5' RACE reads in MiXCR, keeping a single row per CDR3 protein. The table has about 68,000 distinct CDR3 sequences, under 13% seen once. This clonotype was seen repeatedly, ten times or more. The junction and the germline gene differ at one end; a read error may be behind it. The sequence derives from an adult who was a healthcare worker with PCR-confirmed SARS-CoV-2 infection or an uninfected control (not recorded which). This sequence joins TRBV20-1 and TRBJ2-1; D remains unclear. The sequencing input was whole blood. The CDR3 nucleotides are TGCAGTGCGAGAGACCCCTACAATGAGCAGTTCTTC. Translation gives CSARDPYNEQFF.